A single sample is the source of the 3 T cell receptor beta chains below, sequenced in a study of regulatory T cells in long-lasting Graves disease. CDR3-region Arm-PCR and iRepertoire HTBI primers produced the TCR beta libraries. TCRdb re-analysed the multiplex PCR reads in MiXCR, keeping a single row per CDR3 protein. The table includes roughly 400,000 distinct CDR3 sequences, roughly 20% detected once. Documented time point: persistent/refractory GD, antithyroid drugs over 5 years with positive TRAb. PBMC RNA served as the TCR library source. The sample in question was peripheral blood mononuclear cells (PBMCs), obtained when the disease was refractory, from a patient treated with antithyroid drugs. These receptors were obtained from a female donor with Graves disease.

Details on this clonotype: Possible read error: a much larger clone is one base away. J is TRBJ2-7 and V is TRBV2, with TRBD1 matching over 8 bases. The CDR3 has 16 residues. Germline-derived CDR1 and CDR2 are SNHLY and FYNNEI. V lost 6 bases and J lost 0; bases outside the gene matches: 10. The CDR3 loop is CASRNGRDRYSYEQYF. In DNA, the CDR3 is TGTGCCAGCAGGAACGGCCGGGACAGGTACTCCTACGAGCAGTACTTC.

The V gene is TRBV11-2, the J gene TRBJ2-7; D is unclear. V lost 3 bases, J lost 0 bases, and 12 bases lay in between. Germline CDR1 is SGHAT and CDR2 is FQNNGV. This CDR3 comprises 15 residues. Here the CDR3 DNA reads TGTGCCAGCAGCTTCTTTCAGGAGAGCTCCTACGAGCAGTACTTC. Translating it yields CASSFFQESSYEQYF.

The chain joins TRBV11-2 to TRBJ2-1; maybe TRBD2 (6 bases). The V end was cut by 5 bases, the J end by 4 bases, with 15 bases between. The germline CDR1 and CDR2 sequences are SGHAT and FQNNGV. This CDR3 spans 15 amino acids. This chain's CDR3 is CASSPRVAAYNEQFF. The CDR3 coding sequence is TGTGCCAGCAGCCCGCGCGTAGCGGCTTACAATGAGCAGTTCTTC.